This T cell receptor (beta chain) was profiled in a study of blood T cell repertoires in COVID-19. The CDR3 is 13 amino acids. V lost 2 bases and J lost 4, with 6 bases in between. Germline V CDR1 and CDR2: SEHNR, FQNEAQ (reference sequence). The assay was immunoSEQ multiplex PCR, and TCRdb's table has in-frame clones only and misses some. The sample lists some 200,000 clones, roughly 91% occurring once. The clonotype comes from a man younger than 45 in a cohort exposed to, infected with or recovered from COVID-19 (not recorded which). The sample comprised PBMCs or T cells enriched from blood (not recorded which). The genes are TRBV7-9 and TRBJ1-3; D gene unclear. Here the CDR3 reads CASSLNLGNTIYF. CDR3 nucleotide sequence: TGTGCCAGCAGCTTAAATCTCGGAAACACCATATATTTT. Full variable domain (outside the CDR3, taken from reference TRBV7-9 and TRBJ1-3): DTGVSQNPRHKITKRGQNVTFRCDPISEHNRLYWYRQTLGQGPEFLTYFQNEAQLEKSRLLSDRFSAERPKGSFSTLEIQRTEQGDSAMYLCASSLNLGNTIYFGEGSWLTVV.